This T cell receptor beta chain was recorded in a study of beta chain features in type 1 diabetes listed by TCRdb under 2018. Describing the broader study: Patients and healthy donors did not differ in mean age, gender distribution, total cell number or subset yield. The study compared the TCRB repertoires of sorted circulating CD4+ T cell subsets in recently diagnosed type 1 diabetes patients with those in matched healthy donors. A total of about 100,000,000 sorted cells were examined across all samples, and RNA yield correlated strongly with the number of cells per subset. Regulatory and stem cell-like memory subsets were isolated from only 8 patients and about eight healthy donors, whereas naive and central memory subsets came from all 30 or so donors.

V and J are trimmed by 3 bases and 0 bases, and the gene matches miss 5 bases of the junction. The CDR3 holds 16 amino acids from the cysteine to the phenylalanine. Only the CDR3 part of the read is kept: 48 bases, read in frame from the first base. Sequences MDHEN (CDR1) and SYDVKM (CDR2) are obtained from the germline V gene. Results and caveats for the whole study, not just this receptor: Only small numbers of individuals were included in the HLA sub-analyses, which left unresolved whether HLA type had any influence on TCRB rearrangement. Type 1 diabetes patients showed a moderate but significant shortening of TCRB CDR3 length in all four CD4+ subsets. PCR might favor shorter templates, but patient and control samples were amplified and corrected together, so any skew would affect both groups equally. The naive, central memory and regulatory TCRB repertoires appeared to resemble one another more closely among patients than among healthy donors. Because cDNA was sequenced instead of genomic DNA, activated cells with high expression could be over-represented, although the groups did not differ in activation or CD3 levels. Patients with type 1 diabetes made fewer insertions and deleted more nucleotides at VDJ recombination sites, implying thymic rearrangement abnormalities.

Turning to this clone: Its antigen is unknown. The input lacks base qualities; no much larger clone sits a single base away.

Each donor gave one peripheral blood draw, averaging approximately 0.11 L, which was collected into heparinised tubes. A BD FACSAria II and a panel including CD45RO, CCR7, CD25, CD127, CD95 and CD27 were used to sort naive, central memory, regulatory and stem cell-like memory CD4+ T cells. Every sorted population had a purity above 95%. PBMCs were separated immediately by Lymphoprep density gradient centrifugation and were stained directly, without being cultured. Samples were stained and sorted in pairs, with one healthy donor and one patient per experiment, so that batch effects were minimized. All of the isolated RNA was reverse transcribed with the High Capacity cDNA Reverse Transcription Kit, so expressed TCRB transcripts were sequenced. Deep immunoSEQ sequencing was performed on naive, central memory and regulatory T cell samples, with an average of roughly 3.3 million total reads per sample. Sorted cells were lysed in RLT buffer and RNA was extracted with DNase-treated RNeasy Micro or Mini kits, depending on cell number. Each cell subset was processed on its own to prevent cross-contamination, while patient and healthy donor samples were processed together. The immunoSEQ multiplex PCR was used to amplify TCRB sequences from cDNA, yielding 87-bp fragments that span the CDR3 region. Sequencing of the amplicons was done on the Illumina HiSeq platform. In the paper's pipeline: PCR bias was computationally corrected using synthetic template baselines, reads within Hamming distance 2 were collapsed, and singletons that could not be merged were discarded. Reads were aligned against IMGT to assign V, D and J genes, CDR3 length and insertions or deletions at six rearrangement sites. Clonotype counts were normalized to sorted cell number within each subset before computing true diversity and Gini coefficients with the tcR R package. The overlap coefficient, calculated on TCRB nucleotide sequences, was used to measure repertoire sharing. As a proxy for the pre-selection repertoire, out-of-frame TCRB sequences from naive cells were analyzed. Sourced from immuneACCESS, this table was stored by TCRdb with only in-frame sequences that have V and J called. A share of the clones is absent; for the studies checked, an unresolved V gene accounts for under half, and the remainder has no known explanation. For V, J and clone size, that table is used; D and trimming come from the DNA. In all, the sample holds hundreds of thousands of clones, and over 9.5% of those were seen once. 0.017% of the sample is in the top ten clones.

The chain uses TRBV28 and TRBJ2-3, with 8 middle bases fitting TRBD2. The TCR comes from a young man in good health. Specimen: naive CD4+ T cells from blood. The sample's cell subset or site, from its label and the paper: true naive CD4+ T cells. Read as DNA, the sequence is TGTGCCAGCAGTTTCGCGGCTAGCGGGAGCACAGATACGCAGTATTTT. Its product reads: CASSFAASGSTDTQYF.